This T cell receptor beta chain was sequenced in a study of shared clonotypes between healthy human individuals. About the research overall: Per donor, CD8 memory used one plate, CD8 naive used two, CD4 memory used three and CD4 naive used three. General study results and limits: It was anticipated that sequencing depth would influence how many clonotypes donors shared.

The authors divided CD4+ cells into CD45RA+ naive and CD45RA-negative memory subsets. Each subset's genomic DNA was shared equally among a number of immunoSEQ plates. Data came from immunoSEQ multiplex PCR; TCRdb stores just in-frame clones and leaves some out. Of 2 million to 2.5 million clones listed, approximately 95% are singletons. The germline CDR1 and CDR2 sequences are LGHNT and FRNRAP. V dropped 6 bases and J dropped 3; count of bases not matched to a gene: 4. This CDR3 spans 16 amino acids. This clone was observed once. Its antigen is unknown. Material: naive CD4+ T cells from PBMCs. The subset here: CD45RA+ positively selected. The TCR comes from a man between 18 and 35 years old in good health. Some clones in this sample may be carry-over from other donors' samples. The J gene is TRBJ2-3, the V gene TRBV12-5; 15 bases map to TRBD2. The CDR3 region has the DNA TGTGCTAGTGGCTCCGGGACTAGCGGGAGGACAGATACGCAGTATTTT. Translated, it gives CASGSGTSGRTDTQYF.